A single sample gave rise to the 15 T cell receptor beta chains below, sequenced in a study of regulatory T cells in long-lasting Graves disease. Arm-PCR with iRepertoire HTBI primers amplified the CDR3 regions for these TCR beta libraries. TCRdb processed the multiplex PCR reads anew with MiXCR; each CDR3 protein has one entry. Of about 470,000 distinct CDR3 sequences in the sample, 14% to 15% are singletons; the top ten hold 16%. This sample's time point: newly diagnosed GD, antithyroid drugs for less than 3 months. Isolated PBMC RNA provided the starting material for the TCR library. These records were also assigned to another study, of T cells in Graves' hyperthyroidism and ophthalmopathy.

This specimen was peripheral blood mononuclear cells (PBMCs), taken at new diagnosis, from a patient treated with antithyroid drugs. These receptors originate from a woman aged 25 to 39 with Graves disease.

This clonotype was found many times. The CDR3 reads CASSYLGYTEAFF. The CDR3 DNA is TGTGCCAGCAGTTACCTTGGGTACACTGAAGCTTTCTTT. J is TRBJ1-1 and V is TRBV28, with D unclear. Germline CDR1 reads MDHEN; CDR2 reads SYDVKM. The CDR3 spans 13 residues. V was clipped by 4 bases and J by 3 bases, with 9 bases between them. Combining the CDR3 with reference TRBV28 and TRBJ1-1 gives the whole variable domain DVKVTQSSRYLVKRTGEKVFLECVQDMDHENMFWYRQDPGLGLRLIYFSYDVKMKEKGDIPEGYSVSREKKERFSLILESASTNQTSMYLCASSYLGYTEAFFGQGTRLTVV.

This clonotype appeared a few times. V gene TRBV30 combines with J gene TRBJ1-5; D ambiguous. Trimming removed 4 bases from V and 0 bases from J, with 7 bases in between. CDR1 is GTSNPN, CDR2 SVGIG, per germline (reference sequence). CDR3 length equals 13 residues. The DNA of the CDR3 is TGTGCCTGGACAGCAAATAGCAATCAGCCCCAGCATTTT. Its protein is CAWTANSNQPQHF.

J is TRBJ2-3 and V is TRBV9; 12 positions match TRBD2. The trim removed 0 bases at V and 9 bases at J, leaving 8 bases unmatched. The V gene's germline CDR1 is SGDLS and CDR2 YYNGEE. The CDR3 covers 16 residues. The CDR3 loop reads CASSVGTSGEWGTQYF. The CDR3 nucleotides read TGTGCCAGCAGCGTAGGGACTAGCGGGGAGTGGGGGACGCAGTATTTT. The variable domain in full, with the rest retrieved from reference TRBV9 and TRBJ2-3, is DSGVTQTPKHLITATGQRVTLRCSPRSGDLSVYWYQQSLDQGLQFLIQYYNGEERAKGNILERFSAQQFPDLHSELNLSSLELGDSALYFCASSVGTSGEWGTQYFGPGTRLTVL.

V gene TRBV19 combines with J gene TRBJ1-3; D unclear. Per the germline V gene, CDR1 is LNHDA and CDR2 is SQIVND (reference sequence). Trimming removed 8 bases from V and 0 bases from J, with 11 bases in between. The CDR3 is 14 residues long. The CDR3 loop is CASSSVASGNTIYF. The CDR3 nucleotides read TGTGCCAGTTCCAGTGTGGCCTCTGGAAACACCATATATTTT.

This clonotype was observed at least ten times. The rearrangement links TRBV12-3 or TRBV12-4 to TRBJ2-7, with TRBD1 matching over 9 bases. V dropped 6 bases and J dropped 5; count of bases not matched to a gene: 11. The CDR3 runs to 15 residues. CDR3 amino acids: CASSRRGQGYHEQYF. Here the CDR3 DNA reads TGTGCCAGCAGCCGCCGGGGACAGGGTTACCACGAGCAGTACTTC.

This clonotype was counted at least ten times. CDR3 sequence (DNA): TGTGCCACCAGTGATCCGGACAGACCCAGGGCTATAAACATTCAGTACTTC. This sequence encodes CATSDPDRPRAINIQYF. The chain couples TRBV24-1 to TRBJ2-4; TRBD1 is a possible D gene (6 bases). Trimming shortened V by 3 bases and J by 6 bases, and 20 bases separated the two germline ends. The CDR3 has 17 residues. Germline loops: CDR1 KGHDR, CDR2 SFDVKD.

The V gene is TRBV6-9, the J gene TRBJ2-7, with 8 bases identical to TRBD2. Trimming at V came to 4 bases and at J to 6 bases, leaving 23 bases not matched to a gene. The CDR3 length is 19 residues. The germline gives CDR1 MNHGY, CDR2 SVAAGI. The CDR3: CASSSLLQSGSTPGIEQYF. DNA for the CDR3: TGTGCCAGCAGTTCCCTTTTACAAAGCGGGAGTACCCCTGGGATCGAGCAGTACTTC.

This clonotype was recorded many times. This chain links TRBV6-4 with TRBJ2-3, with D possibly TRBD1 on 5 matching bases. The CDR3 sequence is 15 residues long. Trimming shortened V by 2 bases and J by 5 bases, and 14 bases separated the two germline ends. Germline values: CDR1 MRHNA, CDR2 SNTAGT. CDR3 nucleotides: TGTGCCAGCAGTGACAAGCCAGACCAGGGAGATACGCAGTATTTT. Amino acid sequence: CASSDKPDQGDTQYF.

The sample holds many counts of this clonotype. This chain links TRBV2 with TRBJ2-1; tentatively, D is TRBD2 (5 bases). This CDR3 has 14 residues. V lost 8 bases and J lost 2, with 13 bases in between. Per germline, CDR1 SNHLY and CDR2 FYNNEI. The CDR3 DNA reads as TGTGCCAGCTCGGCAGCGGATACCTACAATGAGCAGTTCTTC. Translating it yields CASSAADTYNEQFF.

A single count supports this clonotype. This chain links TRBV28 with TRBJ2-7, with TRBD2 matching over 8 bases. The germline CDR1 and CDR2 sequences are MDHEN and SYDVKM. V trimming: 5 bases; J trimming: 5 bases; junction bases outside the gene matches: 5. The CDR3 totals 13 residues. Here the CDR3 DNA reads TGTGCCAGCAGTCCAGCGGGAGCCGACGAGCAGTACTTC. It encodes CASSPAGADEQYF.

V and J are TRBV19 and TRBJ2-7; 10 bases map to TRBD1. The V segment lost 3 bases and the J segment 5 bases; nucleotides outside the gene matches: 4. The CDR3 consists of 14 residues. Germline-derived CDR1 and CDR2 are LNHDA and SQIVND (reference sequence). The DNA of the CDR3 is TGTGCCAGTAGTATGCGGACAGGGGGGAACGAGCAGTACTTC. It yields the protein CASSMRTGGNEQYF.

This clonotype came up many times. A read error may produce the germline difference seen at one junction end. This chain connects TRBV5-1 to TRBJ2-7; D possibly corresponds to TRBD2 (7 bases). CDR1 is SGHRS, CDR2 YFSETQ, per germline. The CDR3 covers 15 residues. CDR3 loop: CASRLGASGTYEQYF. CDR3 DNA sequence: TGCGCCAGCAGGTTGGGGGCTAGCGGTACCTACGAGCAGTACTTC.

This chain connects TRBV6-2 or TRBV6-3 to TRBJ1-2; tentatively, D is TRBD1 (6 bases). V lost 0 bases to trimming and J lost 4 bases, with 9 bases between them. Germline values: CDR1 MNHEY, CDR2 SVGEGT. CDR3 length: 14 residues. CDR3 bases: TGTGCCAGCAGTTACTCACAGGGCCCCTATGGCTACACCTTC. Protein product: CASSYSQGPYGYTF.

The J gene is TRBJ2-1, the V gene TRBV6-9, with D tentatively TRBD2 (6 bases). V gave up 3 bases and J gave up 8 bases, with 14 bases separating them. Germline CDR1 MNHGY, CDR2 SVAAGI. The CDR3 consists of 14 residues. The CDR3 bases are TGTGCCAGCAGTTACCTCGGGAGTGGGCATGAGCAGTTCTTC. Protein: CASSYLGSGHEQFF.

This clonotype appeared a few times. J is TRBJ2-6 and V is TRBV12-3 or TRBV12-4, with D possibly being TRBD1 (6 bases). V was shortened by 5 bases and J by 2 bases, with 10 bases between the two germline ends. The CDR3 contains 15 residues. CDR3 in amino acids: CASSHSGAGANVLTF. Written as DNA, the CDR3 is TGTGCCAGCAGTCACTCAGGGGCTGGGGCCAACGTCCTGACTTTC.